The rows below give T cell receptor beta chains drawn from one sample of a study of human T cells and chemical hapten exposure. MiXCR was run by TCRdb on the RACE reads, yielding one entry per CDR3 protein. The data contain about 97,000 distinct CDR3 sequences, about 28% of them singletons. Material: whole blood, obtained in connection with sensitization to the hapten diphenylcyclopropenone (DPC). The receptors derive from a man between 35 and 55 years old with alopecia areata. Some clones in this sample may be carry-over from other donors' samples. Both conserved end residues are part of each CDR3. The D gene is left open where the match is weak. Some rows mark clone size as missing; the rest say once, few, many or name a class of expanded clone.

cdr3_aa,cdr3_nt,clone_size,j_call,v_call,d_call
CASSPDRVNGEQYF,TGTGCCAGCAGCCCTGACAGGGTGAATGGGGAGCAGTACTTC,few,TRBJ2-7,TRBV6-1,TRBD1
CASRLAVSTDTQYF,TGTGCCAGCAGGCTAGCGGTTAGCACAGATACGCAGTATTTT,few,TRBJ2-3,TRBV12-3/TRBV12-4,TRBD2
CAIEGGETYEQYF,TGTGCCATCGAAGGCGGGGAAACCTACGAGCAGTACTTC,.,TRBJ2-7,TRBV10-3,.
CASSSYGTAFGGYTF,TGTGCCAGCAGCTCTTACGGGACGGCCTTTGGAGGCTACACCTTC,few,TRBJ1-2,TRBV5-5,.
CASSENNQGEKLFF,TGTGCCAGCAGTGAGAACAATCAAGGGGAAAAACTGTTTTTT,.,TRBJ1-4,TRBV12-3/TRBV12-4,.
CASSSWEFNEQFF,TGCGCCAGCAGCTCCTGGGAATTCAATGAGCAGTTCTTC,.,TRBJ2-1,TRBV5-1,.
CASGIPYEQYF,TGTGCCAGCGGGATACCCTACGAGCAGTACTTC,few,TRBJ2-7,TRBV28,.
CASSLQGPYSNQPQHF,TGTGCCAGCAGTTTGCAGGGGCCTTATAGCAATCAGCCCCAGCATTTT,few,TRBJ1-5,TRBV28,.
CASSFQWGEPQHF,TGTGCCAGTAGTTTCCAATGGGGAGAGCCCCAGCATTTT,few,TRBJ1-5,TRBV19,.
CASSFGPGGSGNTIYF,TGCGCCAGCAGCTTTGGCCCAGGGGGCTCTGGAAACACCATATATTTT,.,TRBJ1-3,TRBV5-1,TRBD1
CSAQGPEAFF,TGCAGCGCCCAGGGGCCTGAAGCTTTCTTT,once,TRBJ1-1,TRBV29-1,.
CASSSGRADTQYF,TGTGCCAGCAGCTCAGGACGGGCAGATACGCAGTATTTT,.,TRBJ2-3,TRBV7-7,.
CASSLLQGGLAGGPDTQYF,TGTGCCAGCAGTTTATTACAGGGGGGACTAGCGGGAGGGCCAGATACGCAGTATTTT,.,TRBJ2-3,TRBV12-3/TRBV12-4,TRBD2
CASSIDQTTANQPQHF,TGTGCCAGTAGTATAGATCAGACGACAGCCAATCAGCCCCAGCATTTT,.,TRBJ1-5,TRBV19,.
CASREGRAETQYF,TGTGCCAGCAGGGAGGGTCGAGCGGAGACCCAGTACTTC,few,TRBJ2-5,TRBV12-3/TRBV12-4,.
CASSPPQATGELFF,TGTGCCAGCAGCCCACCTCAGGCGACCGGGGAGCTGTTTTTT,.,TRBJ2-2,TRBV6-5,.
CASSLGSRLSNQPQHF,TGTGCCAGCAGTTTAGGGAGCAGACTTAGCAATCAGCCCCAGCATTTT,.,TRBJ1-5,TRBV28,.
CASSFKGDNSPLHF,TGTGCCAGCAGCTTTAAAGGCGATAATTCACCCCTCCACTTT,.,TRBJ1-6,TRBV6-5,.
CASSKRSSYNEQFF,TGTGCCAGCAGTAAAAGAAGCTCCTACAATGAGCAGTTCTTC,.,TRBJ2-1,TRBV6-5,.
CSARDLAGAFSGTNTGELFF,TGCAGTGCTAGAGATCTTGCTGGGGCCTTTAGCGGGACGAACACCGGGGAGCTGTTTTTT,few,TRBJ2-2,TRBV20-1,TRBD2
CASSFVSGANTGELFF,TGTGCCAGCAGCTTTGTCAGCGGAGCGAACACCGGGGAGCTGTTTTTT,.,TRBJ2-2,TRBV7-6,.
CSARDMRQGSTDTQYF,TGCAGTGCTAGAGATATGCGACAAGGGAGCACAGATACGCAGTATTTT,few,TRBJ2-3,TRBV20-1,.
CASSRGTGGCFQPQHF,TGTGCCAGCAGTCGAGGGACAGGGGGATGTTTTCAGCCCCAGCATTTT,.,TRBJ1-5,TRBV12-3/TRBV12-4,TRBD1
CASSPSSINNEQFF,TGTGCCAGCAGTCCCTCCTCTATTAACAATGAGCAGTTCTTC,.,TRBJ2-1,TRBV27,.
CASSRSRDSYNEQFF,TGTGCCAGCAGTCGATCCCGGGACAGCTATAATGAGCAGTTCTTC,many,TRBJ2-1,TRBV6-5,TRBD1
CSARRWDTFPSYEQYF,TGCAGTGCTAGACGTTGGGACACCTTCCCCTCCTACGAGCAGTACTTC,many,TRBJ2-7,TRBV20-1,.
CASRSGQLYYEQYF,TGTGCCAGCAGGTCGGGACAGCTATACTACGAGCAGTACTTC,.,TRBJ2-7,TRBV6-5,TRBD1
CASSRHPRPGSTDTQYF,TGTGCCAGCAGCAGACATCCAAGACCAGGGAGCACAGATACGCAGTATTTT,few,TRBJ2-3,TRBV7-2,.
CSARDLRGAYNEQFF,TGCAGTGCTAGAGATTTGCGGGGCGCTTACAATGAGCAGTTCTTC,.,TRBJ2-1,TRBV20-1,.
CASSGTGGAEQFF,TGTGCCAGCAGCGGCACGGGGGGGGCGGAGCAGTTCTTC,few,TRBJ2-1,TRBV9,TRBD2
CASSNGEQFF,TGTGCCAGTAGTAACGGTGAGCAGTTCTTC,.,TRBJ2-1,TRBV19,.
CASSLGPEGIEQFF,TGCGCCAGCAGCTTGGGACCCGAAGGTATTGAGCAGTTCTTC,many,TRBJ2-1,TRBV5-1,.